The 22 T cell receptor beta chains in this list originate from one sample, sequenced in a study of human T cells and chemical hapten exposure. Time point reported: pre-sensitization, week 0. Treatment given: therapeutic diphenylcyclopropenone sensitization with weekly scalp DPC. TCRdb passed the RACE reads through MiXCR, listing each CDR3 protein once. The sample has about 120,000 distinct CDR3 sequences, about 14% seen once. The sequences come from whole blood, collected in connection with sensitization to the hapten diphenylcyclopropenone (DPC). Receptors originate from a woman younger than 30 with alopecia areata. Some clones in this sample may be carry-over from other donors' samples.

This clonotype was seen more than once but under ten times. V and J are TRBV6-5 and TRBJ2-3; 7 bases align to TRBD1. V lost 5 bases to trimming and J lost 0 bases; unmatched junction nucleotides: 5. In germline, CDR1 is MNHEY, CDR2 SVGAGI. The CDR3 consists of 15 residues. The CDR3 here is CASSGHRGSTDTQYF. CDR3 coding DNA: TGTGCCAGCAGTGGTCACAGGGGTAGCACAGATACGCAGTATTTT.

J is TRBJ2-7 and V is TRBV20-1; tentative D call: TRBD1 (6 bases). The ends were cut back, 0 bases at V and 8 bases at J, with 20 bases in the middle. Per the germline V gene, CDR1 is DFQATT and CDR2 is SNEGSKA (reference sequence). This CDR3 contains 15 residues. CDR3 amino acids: CSARDPGMDSSKQYF. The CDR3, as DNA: TGCAGTGCTAGAGATCCCGGTATGGACAGTAGCAAGCAGTACTTC.

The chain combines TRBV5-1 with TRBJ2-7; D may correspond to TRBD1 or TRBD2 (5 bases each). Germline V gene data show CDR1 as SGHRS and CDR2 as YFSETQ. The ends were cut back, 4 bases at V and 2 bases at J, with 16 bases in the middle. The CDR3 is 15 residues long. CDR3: CASSLQGGGTYEQYF. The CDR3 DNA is TGCGCCAGCAGCCTCCAGGGTGGGGGAACCTACGAGCAGTACTTC.

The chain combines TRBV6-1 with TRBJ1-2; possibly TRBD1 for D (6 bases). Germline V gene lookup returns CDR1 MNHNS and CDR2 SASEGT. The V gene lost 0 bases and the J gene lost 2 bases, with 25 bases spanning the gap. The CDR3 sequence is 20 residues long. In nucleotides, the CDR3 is TGTGCCAGCAGTGAAGCGCTAGGTTATGGACAGCGATCCATCAACTATGGCTACACCTTC. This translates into CASSEALGYGQRSINYGYTF.

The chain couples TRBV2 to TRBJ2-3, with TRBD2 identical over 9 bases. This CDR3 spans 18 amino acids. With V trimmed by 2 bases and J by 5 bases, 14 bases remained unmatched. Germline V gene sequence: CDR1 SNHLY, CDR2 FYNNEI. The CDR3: CASSEFSLAGGEVDTQYF. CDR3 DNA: TGTGCCAGCAGTGAATTTTCCCTGGCGGGGGGGGAGGTAGATACGCAGTATTTT.

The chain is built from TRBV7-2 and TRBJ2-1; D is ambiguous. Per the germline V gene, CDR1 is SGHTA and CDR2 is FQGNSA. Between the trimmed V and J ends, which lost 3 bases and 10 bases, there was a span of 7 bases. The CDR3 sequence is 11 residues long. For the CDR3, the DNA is TGTGCCAGCAGCTTCTTTGGAGAGCAGTTCTTC. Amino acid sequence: CASSFFGEQFF.

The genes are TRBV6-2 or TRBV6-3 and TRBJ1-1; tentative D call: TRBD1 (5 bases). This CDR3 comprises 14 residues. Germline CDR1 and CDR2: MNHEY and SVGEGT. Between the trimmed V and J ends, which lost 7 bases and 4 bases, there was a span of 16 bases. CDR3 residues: CASTQGPRSTEAFF. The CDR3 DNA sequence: TGTGCCAGCACTCAGGGACCGAGGAGCACTGAAGCTTTCTTT.

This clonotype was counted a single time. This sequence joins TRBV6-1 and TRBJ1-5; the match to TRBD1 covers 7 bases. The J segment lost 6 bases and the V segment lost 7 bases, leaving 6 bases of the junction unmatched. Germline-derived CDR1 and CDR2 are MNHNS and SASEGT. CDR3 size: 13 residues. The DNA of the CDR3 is TGTGCCAGCAACCCACAGGGGACTCAGCCCCAGCATTTT. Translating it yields CASNPQGTQPQHF.

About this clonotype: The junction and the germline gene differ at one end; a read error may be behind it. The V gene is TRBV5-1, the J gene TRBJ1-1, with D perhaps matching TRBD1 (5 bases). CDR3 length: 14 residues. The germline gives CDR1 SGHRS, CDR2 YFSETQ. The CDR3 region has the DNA TGCGCCAGCAGCTACGGGACGTCGAACAATGAAGCTTTCTTT. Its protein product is CASSYGTSNNEAFF.

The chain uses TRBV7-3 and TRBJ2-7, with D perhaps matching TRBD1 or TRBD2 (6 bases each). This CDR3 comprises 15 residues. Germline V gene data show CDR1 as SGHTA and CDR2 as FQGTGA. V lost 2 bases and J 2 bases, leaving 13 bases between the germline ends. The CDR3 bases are TGTGCCAGCAGCTTACACGGAGGGGGAACCTACGAGCAGTACTTC. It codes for CASSLHGGGTYEQYF.

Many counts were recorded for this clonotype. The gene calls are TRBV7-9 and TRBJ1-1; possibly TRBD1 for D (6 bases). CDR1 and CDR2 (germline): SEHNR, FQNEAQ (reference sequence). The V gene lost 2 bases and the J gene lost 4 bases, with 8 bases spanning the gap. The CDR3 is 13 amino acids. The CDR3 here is CASSLTGSTEAFF. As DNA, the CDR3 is TGTGCCAGCAGCTTAACAGGGAGCACTGAAGCTTTCTTT.

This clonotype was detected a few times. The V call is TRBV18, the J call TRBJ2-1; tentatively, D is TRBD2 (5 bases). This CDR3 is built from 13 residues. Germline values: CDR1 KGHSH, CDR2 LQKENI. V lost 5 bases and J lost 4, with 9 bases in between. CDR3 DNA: TGTGCCAGCTCATCCGGGATATACAATGAGCAGTTCTTC. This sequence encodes CASSSGIYNEQFF.

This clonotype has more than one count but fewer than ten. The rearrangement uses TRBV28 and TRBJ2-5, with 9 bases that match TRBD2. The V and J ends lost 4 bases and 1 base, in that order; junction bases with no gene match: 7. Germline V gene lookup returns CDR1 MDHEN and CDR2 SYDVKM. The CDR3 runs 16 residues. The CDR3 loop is CASSSPGLASQETQYF. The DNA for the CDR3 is TGTGCCAGCAGTTCCCCTGGACTAGCGTCCCAAGAGACCCAGTACTTC.

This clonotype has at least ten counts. CDR3 protein: CASSLAGGLGEETQYF. The DNA for the CDR3 is TGTGCCAGCAGCTTAGCTGGGGGCCTTGGTGAAGAGACCCAGTACTTC. The V and J genes are TRBV5-4 and TRBJ2-5; D may be TRBD1 (6 bases). Trimming took off 2 bases at V and 3 bases at J, with 17 bases between the two ends. The CDR3 loop spans 16 amino acids. Germline lookup yields CDR1 SGHNT and CDR2 YYREEE (reference sequence).

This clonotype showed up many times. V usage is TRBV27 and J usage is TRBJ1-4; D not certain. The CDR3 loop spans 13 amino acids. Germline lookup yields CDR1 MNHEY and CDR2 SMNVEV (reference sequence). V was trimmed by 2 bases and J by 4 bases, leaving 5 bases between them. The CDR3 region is CASSLQHNEKLFF. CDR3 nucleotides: TGTGCCAGCAGTTTACAGCATAATGAAAAACTGTTTTTT.

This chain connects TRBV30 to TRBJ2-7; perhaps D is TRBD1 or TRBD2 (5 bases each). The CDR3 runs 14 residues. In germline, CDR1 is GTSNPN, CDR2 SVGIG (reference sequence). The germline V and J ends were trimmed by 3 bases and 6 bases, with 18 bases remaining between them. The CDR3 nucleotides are TGTGCCTGGAGGACCGGGACGGGTATTATCGAGCAGTACTTC. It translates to CAWRTGTGIIEQYF.

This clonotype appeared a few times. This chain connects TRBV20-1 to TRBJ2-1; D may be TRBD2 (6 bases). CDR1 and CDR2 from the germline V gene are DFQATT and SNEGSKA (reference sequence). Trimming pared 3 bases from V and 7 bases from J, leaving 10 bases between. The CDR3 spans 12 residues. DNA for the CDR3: TGCAGTGCTAGCGGGCGGGGAAATGAGCAGTTCTTC. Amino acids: CSASGRGNEQFF.

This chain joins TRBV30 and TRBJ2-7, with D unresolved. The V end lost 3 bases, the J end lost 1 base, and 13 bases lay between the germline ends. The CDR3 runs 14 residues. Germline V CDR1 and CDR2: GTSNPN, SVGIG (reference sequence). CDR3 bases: TGTGCCTGGAGAGCACTCGGGTCGTCCTACGAGCAGTACTTC. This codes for CAWRALGSSYEQYF.

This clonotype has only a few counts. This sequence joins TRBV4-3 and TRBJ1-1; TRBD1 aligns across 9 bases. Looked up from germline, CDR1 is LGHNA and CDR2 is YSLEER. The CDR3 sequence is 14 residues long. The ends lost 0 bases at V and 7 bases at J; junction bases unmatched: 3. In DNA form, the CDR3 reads TGCGCCAGCAGCCAAGATCGGGACAGGGTTGAAGCTTTCTTT. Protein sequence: CASSQDRDRVEAFF.

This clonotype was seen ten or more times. The CDR3 loop is CASSLGPDTQYF. The CDR3 bases are TGTGCCAGCAGCTTAGGGCCAGATACGCAGTATTTT. The V call is TRBV7-2, the J call TRBJ2-3; no definite D call. CDR1 is SGHTA, CDR2 FQGNSA, per germline. The CDR3 loop spans 12 amino acids. V dropped 1 base and J dropped 4 bases, with 3 bases sitting between them.

CDR3 bases: TGCGCCAGCCGGGACAACTATAATTCACCCCTCCACTTT. It specifies CASRDNYNSPLHF. The chain is built from TRBV5-1 and TRBJ1-6, with D possibly matching TRBD1 (6 bases). V was clipped by 7 bases and J by 3 bases, with 8 bases between them. This CDR3 has 13 amino acids. CDR1 and CDR2 (germline): SGHRS, YFSETQ. The whole variable domain, remainder taken from reference TRBV5-1 and TRBJ1-6, is KAGVTQTPRYLIKTRGQQVTLSCSPISGHRSVSWYQQTPGQGLQFLFEYFSETQRNKGNFPGRFSGRQFSNSRSEMNVSTLELGDSALYLCASRDNYNSPLHFGNGTRLTVT.

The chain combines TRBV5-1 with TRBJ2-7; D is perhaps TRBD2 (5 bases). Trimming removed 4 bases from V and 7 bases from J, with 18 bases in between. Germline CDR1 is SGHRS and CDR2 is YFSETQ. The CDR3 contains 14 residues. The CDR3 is CASSREQAPGEQYF. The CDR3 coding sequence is TGCGCCAGCAGCCGGGAACAAGCGCCAGGTGAGCAGTACTTC.